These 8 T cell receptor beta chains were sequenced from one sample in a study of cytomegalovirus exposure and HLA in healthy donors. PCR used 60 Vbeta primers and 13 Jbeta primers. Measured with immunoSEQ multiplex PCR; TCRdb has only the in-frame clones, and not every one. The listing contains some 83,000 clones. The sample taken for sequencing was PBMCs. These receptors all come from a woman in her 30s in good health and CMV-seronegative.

The CDR3 nucleotides read TGCGCCAGCAGCTCAGGAGCAGGGGCTTTCTTT. Its protein product is CASSSGAGAFF. This chain uses TRBV5-1 with TRBJ1-1; D might be TRBD1 (5 bases). This CDR3 contains 11 residues. Germline-derived CDR1 and CDR2 are SGHRS and YFSETQ. V was shortened by 3 bases and J by 11 bases, with 11 bases between the two germline ends.

In nucleotides, the CDR3 is TGCGCCAGCTCTGACTCCGGGGAGCTGTTTTTT. Translating it yields CASSDSGELFF. V and J are TRBV10-1 and TRBJ2-2; D is uncertain. Trimming pared 8 bases from V and 6 bases from J, leaving 7 bases between. The CDR3 runs to 11 residues. Germline V gene lookup returns CDR1 WNHNN and CDR2 SYGVQD (reference sequence).

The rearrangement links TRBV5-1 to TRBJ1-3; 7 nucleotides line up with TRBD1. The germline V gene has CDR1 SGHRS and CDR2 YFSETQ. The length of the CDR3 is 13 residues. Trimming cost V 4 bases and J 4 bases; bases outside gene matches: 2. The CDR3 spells CASSGGQGNTIYF. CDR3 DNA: TGCGCCAGCAGCGGGGGACAGGGAAACACCATATATTTT.

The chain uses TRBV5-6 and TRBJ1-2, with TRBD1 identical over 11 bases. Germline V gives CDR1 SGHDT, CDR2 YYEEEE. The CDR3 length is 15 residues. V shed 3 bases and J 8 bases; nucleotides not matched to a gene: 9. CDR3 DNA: TGTGCCAGCAGCTACGGGACAGGGGGAGCGAGGGGCTACACCTTC. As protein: CASSYGTGGARGYTF.

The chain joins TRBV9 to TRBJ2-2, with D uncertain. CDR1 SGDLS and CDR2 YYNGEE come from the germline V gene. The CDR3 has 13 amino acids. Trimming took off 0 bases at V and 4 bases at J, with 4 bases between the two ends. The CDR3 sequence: CASSVVSTGELFF. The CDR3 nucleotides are TGTGCCAGCAGCGTAGTCAGCACCGGGGAGCTGTTTTTT.

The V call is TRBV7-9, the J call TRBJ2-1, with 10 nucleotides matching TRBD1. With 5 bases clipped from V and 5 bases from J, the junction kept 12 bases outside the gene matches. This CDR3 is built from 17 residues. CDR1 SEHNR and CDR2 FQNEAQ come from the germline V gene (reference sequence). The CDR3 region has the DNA TGTGCCAGCAGCCCTAAAACCGACAGGGGGCCCGACAATGAGCAGTTCTTC. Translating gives CASSPKTDRGPDNEQFF.

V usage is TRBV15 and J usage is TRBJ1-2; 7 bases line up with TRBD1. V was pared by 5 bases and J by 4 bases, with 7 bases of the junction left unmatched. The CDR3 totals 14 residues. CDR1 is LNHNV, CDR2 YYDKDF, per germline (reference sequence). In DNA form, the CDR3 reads TGTGCCACCAGCTTTACCGGGACAGCCTATGGCTACACCTTC. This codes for CATSFTGTAYGYTF.

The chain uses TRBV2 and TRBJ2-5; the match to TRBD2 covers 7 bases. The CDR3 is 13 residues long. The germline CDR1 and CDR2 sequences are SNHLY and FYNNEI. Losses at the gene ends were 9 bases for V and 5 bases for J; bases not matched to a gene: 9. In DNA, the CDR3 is TGTGCCAGTAAGGCGGGAGAGGCGGAGACCCAGTACTTC. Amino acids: CASKAGEAETQYF.